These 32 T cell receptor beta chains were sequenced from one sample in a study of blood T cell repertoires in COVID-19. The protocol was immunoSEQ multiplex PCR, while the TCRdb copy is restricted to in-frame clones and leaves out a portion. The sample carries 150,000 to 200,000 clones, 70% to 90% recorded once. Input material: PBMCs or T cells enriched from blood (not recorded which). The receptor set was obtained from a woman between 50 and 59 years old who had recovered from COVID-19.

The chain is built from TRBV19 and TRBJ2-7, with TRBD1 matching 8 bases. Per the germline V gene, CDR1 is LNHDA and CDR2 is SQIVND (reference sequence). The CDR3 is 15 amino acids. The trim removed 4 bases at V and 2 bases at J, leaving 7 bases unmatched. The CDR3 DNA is TGTGCCAGTAGTACCACGAAACAGGGGGCCTACGAGCAGTACTTC. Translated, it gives CASSTTKQGAYEQYF.

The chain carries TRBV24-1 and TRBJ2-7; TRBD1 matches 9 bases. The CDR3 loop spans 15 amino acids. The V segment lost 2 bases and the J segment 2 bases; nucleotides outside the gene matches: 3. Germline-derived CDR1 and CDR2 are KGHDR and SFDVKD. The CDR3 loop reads CATSDWTGVTYEQYF. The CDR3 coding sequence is TGTGCCACCAGTGATTGGACAGGGGTTACCTACGAGCAGTACTTC.

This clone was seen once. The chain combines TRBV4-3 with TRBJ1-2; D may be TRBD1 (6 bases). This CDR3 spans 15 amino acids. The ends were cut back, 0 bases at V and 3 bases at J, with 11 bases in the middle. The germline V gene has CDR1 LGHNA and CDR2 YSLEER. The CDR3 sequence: CASSQDTGRDYGYTF. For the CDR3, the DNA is TGCGCCAGCAGCCAAGATACAGGGAGGGACTATGGCTACACCTTC.

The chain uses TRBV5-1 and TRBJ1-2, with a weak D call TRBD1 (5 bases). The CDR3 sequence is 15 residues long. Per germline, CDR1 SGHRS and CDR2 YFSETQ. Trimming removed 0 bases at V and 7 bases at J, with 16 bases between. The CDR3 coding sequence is TGCGCCAGCAGCTTGGAGTGGCAGGGCACGGCTGGCTACACCTTC. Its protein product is CASSLEWQGTAGYTF.

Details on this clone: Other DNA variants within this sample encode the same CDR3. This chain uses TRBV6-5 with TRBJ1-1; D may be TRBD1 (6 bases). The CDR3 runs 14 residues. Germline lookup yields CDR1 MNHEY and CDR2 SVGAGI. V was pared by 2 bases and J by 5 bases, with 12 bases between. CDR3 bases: TGTGCCAGCAGTTACAGTTCAGGGGCGACTGAAGCTTTCTTT. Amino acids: CASSYSSGATEAFF.

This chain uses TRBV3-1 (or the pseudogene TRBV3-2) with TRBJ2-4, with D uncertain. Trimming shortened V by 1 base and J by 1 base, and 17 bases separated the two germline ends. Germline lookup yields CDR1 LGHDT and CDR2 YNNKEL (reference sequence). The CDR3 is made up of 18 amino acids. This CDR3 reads CASSQGMGPFGAKNIQYF. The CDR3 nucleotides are TGTGCCAGCAGCCAAGGAATGGGCCCCTTTGGGGCCAAAAACATTCAGTACTTC.

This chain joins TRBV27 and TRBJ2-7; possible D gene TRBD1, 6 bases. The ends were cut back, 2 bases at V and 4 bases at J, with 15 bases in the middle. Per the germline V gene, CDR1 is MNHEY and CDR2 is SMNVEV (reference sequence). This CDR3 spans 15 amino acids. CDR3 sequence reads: CASSLTDRTYYEQYF. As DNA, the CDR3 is TGTGCCAGCAGTTTAACCGACAGGACCTATTACGAGCAGTACTTC.

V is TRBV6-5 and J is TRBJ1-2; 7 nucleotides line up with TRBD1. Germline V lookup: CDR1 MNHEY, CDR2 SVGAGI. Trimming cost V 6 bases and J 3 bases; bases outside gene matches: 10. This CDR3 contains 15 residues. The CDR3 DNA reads TGTGCCAGCAGACTTGGGACAGCAATATACTATGGCTACACCTTC. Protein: CASRLGTAIYYGYTF.

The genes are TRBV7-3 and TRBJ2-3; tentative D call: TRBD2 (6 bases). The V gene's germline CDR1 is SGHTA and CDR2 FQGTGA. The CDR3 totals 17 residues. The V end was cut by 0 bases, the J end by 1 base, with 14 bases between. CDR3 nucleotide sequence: TGTGCCAGCAGCTTAACGTTGCCTAGCGTGGGCACAGATACGCAGTATTTT. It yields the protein CASSLTLPSVGTDTQYF.

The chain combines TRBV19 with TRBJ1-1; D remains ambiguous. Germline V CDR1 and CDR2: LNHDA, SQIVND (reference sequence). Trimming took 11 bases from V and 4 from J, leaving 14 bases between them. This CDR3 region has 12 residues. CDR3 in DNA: TGTGCCTCCAACGAGGGTTTCACTGAAGCTTTCTTT. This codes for CASNEGFTEAFF.

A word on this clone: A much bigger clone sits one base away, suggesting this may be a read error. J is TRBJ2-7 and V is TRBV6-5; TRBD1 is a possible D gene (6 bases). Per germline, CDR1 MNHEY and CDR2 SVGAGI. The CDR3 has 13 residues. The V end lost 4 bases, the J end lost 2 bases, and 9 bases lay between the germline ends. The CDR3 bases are TGTGCCAGCAGTTCCCGGACAGCCTACGAGCAGTACTTC. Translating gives CASSSRTAYEQYF.

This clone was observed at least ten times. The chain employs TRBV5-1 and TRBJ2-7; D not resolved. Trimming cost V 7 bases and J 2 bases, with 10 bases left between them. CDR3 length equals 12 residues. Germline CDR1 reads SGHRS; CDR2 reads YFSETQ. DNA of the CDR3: TGCGCCAGCGGTCATACGGCCTACGAGCAGTACTTC. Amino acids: CASGHTAYEQYF.

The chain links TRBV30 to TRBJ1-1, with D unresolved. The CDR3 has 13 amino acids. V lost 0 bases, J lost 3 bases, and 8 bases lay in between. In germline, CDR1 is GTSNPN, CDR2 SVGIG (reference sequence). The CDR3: CAWSVAEDTEAFF. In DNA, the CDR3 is TGTGCCTGGAGTGTTGCCGAGGACACTGAAGCTTTCTTT.

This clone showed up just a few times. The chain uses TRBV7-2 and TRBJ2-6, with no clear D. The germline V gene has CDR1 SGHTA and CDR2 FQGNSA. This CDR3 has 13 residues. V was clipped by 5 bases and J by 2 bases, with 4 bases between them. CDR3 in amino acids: CASSLPGANVLTF. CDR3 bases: TGTGCCAGCAGCCTCCCTGGGGCCAACGTCCTGACTTTC.

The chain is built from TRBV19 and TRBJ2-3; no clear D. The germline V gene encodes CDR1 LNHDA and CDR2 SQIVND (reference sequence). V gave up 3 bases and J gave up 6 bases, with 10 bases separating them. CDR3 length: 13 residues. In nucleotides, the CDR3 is TGTGCCAGTAGTATCGGTCTTGCTGATACGCAGTATTTT. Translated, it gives CASSIGLADTQYF. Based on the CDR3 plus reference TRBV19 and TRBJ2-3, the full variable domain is DGGITQSPKYLFRKEGQNVTLSCEQNLNHDAMYWYRQDPGQGLRLIYYSQIVNDFQKGDIAEGYSVSREKKESFPLTVTSAQKNPTAFYLCASSIGLADTQYFGPGTRLTVL.

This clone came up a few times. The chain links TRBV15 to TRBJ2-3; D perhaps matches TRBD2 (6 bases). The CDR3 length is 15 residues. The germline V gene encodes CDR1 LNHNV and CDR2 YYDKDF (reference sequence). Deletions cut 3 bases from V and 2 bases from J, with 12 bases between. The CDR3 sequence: CATSRGGVNTDTQYF. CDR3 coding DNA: TGTGCCACCAGCAGGGGCGGGGTGAACACAGATACGCAGTATTTT.

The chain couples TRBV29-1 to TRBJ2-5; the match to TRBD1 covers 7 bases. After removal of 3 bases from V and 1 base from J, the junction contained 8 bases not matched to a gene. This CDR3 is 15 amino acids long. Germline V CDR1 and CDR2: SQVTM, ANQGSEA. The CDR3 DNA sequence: TGCAGCGTTGAGCCGACCGACAGGGCCCAAGAGACCCAGTACTTC. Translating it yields CSVEPTDRAQETQYF.

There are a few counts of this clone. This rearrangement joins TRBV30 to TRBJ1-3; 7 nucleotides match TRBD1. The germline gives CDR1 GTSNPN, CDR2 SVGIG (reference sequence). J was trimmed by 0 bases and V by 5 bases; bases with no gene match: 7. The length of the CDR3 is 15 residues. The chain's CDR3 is CAWHRGWTSGNTIYF. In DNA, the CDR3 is TGTGCCTGGCACAGGGGCTGGACCTCTGGAAACACCATATATTTT.

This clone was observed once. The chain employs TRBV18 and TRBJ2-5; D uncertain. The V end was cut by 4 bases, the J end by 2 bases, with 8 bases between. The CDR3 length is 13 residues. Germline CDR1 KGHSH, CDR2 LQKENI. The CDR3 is CASSRSSQETQYF. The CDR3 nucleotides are TGTGCCAGCTCACGGTCTAGTCAAGAGACCCAGTACTTC.

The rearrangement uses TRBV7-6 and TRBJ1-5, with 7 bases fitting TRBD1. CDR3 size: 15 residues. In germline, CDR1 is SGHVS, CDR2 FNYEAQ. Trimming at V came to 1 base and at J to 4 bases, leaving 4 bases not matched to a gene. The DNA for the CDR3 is TGTGCCAGCAGCTTAGGCAGGGGGGTTAATCAGCCCCAGCATTTT. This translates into CASSLGRGVNQPQHF.

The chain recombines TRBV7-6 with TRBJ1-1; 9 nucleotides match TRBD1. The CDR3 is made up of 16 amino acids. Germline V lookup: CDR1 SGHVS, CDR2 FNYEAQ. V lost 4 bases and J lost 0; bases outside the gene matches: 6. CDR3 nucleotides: TGTGCCAGCAGCTCCCAGGGACAGGGAATGAACACTGAAGCTTTCTTT. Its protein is CASSSQGQGMNTEAFF.

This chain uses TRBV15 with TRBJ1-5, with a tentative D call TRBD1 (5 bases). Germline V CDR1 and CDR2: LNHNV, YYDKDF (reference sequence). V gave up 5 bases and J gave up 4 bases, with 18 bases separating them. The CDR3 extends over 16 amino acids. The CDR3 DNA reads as TGTGCCACCAGCGCTTCCGGGACTGGAGGTAATCAGCCCCAGCATTTT. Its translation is CATSASGTGGNQPQHF.

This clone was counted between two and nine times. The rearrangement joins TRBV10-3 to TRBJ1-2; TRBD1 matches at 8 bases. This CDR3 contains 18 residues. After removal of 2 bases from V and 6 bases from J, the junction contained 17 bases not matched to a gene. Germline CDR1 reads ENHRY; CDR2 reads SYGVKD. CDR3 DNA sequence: TGTGCCATCAGTGAGACCGACCGGACAGGGCTCCTAGGGGATGGCTACACCTTC. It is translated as CAISETDRTGLLGDGYTF.

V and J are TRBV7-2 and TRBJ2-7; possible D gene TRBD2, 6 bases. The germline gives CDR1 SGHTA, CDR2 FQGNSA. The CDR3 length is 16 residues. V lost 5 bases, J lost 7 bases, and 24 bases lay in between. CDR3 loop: CASSPQGSRGLGEQYF. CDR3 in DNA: TGTGCCAGCAGCCCCCAAGGGTCGCGGGGACTGGGTGAGCAGTACTTC.

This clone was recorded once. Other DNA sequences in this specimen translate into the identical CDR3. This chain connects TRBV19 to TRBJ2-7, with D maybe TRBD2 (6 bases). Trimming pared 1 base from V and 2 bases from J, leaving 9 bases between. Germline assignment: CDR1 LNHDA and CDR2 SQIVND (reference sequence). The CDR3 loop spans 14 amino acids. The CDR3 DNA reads TGTGCCAGTAGTATAGGGTCGGGGGCCTACGAGCAGTACTTC. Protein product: CASSIGSGAYEQYF.

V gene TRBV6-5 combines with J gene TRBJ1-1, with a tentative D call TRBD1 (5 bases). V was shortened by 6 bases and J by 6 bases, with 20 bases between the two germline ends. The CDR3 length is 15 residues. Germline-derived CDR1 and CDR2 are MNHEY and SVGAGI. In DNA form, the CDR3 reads TGTGCCAGCAGGCCCGGATGGGGCGGCGTGGCTGAAGCTTTCTTT. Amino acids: CASRPGWGGVAEAFF.

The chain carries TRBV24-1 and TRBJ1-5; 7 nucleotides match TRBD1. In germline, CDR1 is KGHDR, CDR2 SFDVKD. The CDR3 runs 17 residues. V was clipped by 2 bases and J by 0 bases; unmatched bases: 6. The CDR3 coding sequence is TGTGCCACCAGTGATTCCGCGACAGGGAGTAGCAATCAGCCCCAGCATTTT. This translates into CATSDSATGSSNQPQHF.

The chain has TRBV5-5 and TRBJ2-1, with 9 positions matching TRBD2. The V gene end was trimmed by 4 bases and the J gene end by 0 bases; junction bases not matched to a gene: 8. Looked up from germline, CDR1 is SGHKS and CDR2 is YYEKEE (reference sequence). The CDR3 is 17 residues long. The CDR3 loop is CASSVERGASSYNEQFF. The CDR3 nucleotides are TGTGCCAGCAGCGTAGAGCGGGGGGCCAGCTCCTACAATGAGCAGTTCTTC.

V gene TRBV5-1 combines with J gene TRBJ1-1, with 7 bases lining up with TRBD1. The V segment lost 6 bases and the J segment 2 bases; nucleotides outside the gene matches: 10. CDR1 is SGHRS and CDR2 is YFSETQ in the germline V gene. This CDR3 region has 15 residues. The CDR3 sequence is CASNDRDRGNTEAFF. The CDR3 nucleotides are TGCGCCAGCAACGACAGGGATAGGGGAAACACTGAAGCTTTCTTT.

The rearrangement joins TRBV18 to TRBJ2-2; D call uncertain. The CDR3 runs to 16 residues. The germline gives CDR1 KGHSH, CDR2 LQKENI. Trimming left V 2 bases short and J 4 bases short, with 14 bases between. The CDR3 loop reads CASSPDRLAGTGELFF. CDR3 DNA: TGTGCCAGCTCACCAGATCGTTTGGCTGGCACCGGGGAGCTGTTTTTT.

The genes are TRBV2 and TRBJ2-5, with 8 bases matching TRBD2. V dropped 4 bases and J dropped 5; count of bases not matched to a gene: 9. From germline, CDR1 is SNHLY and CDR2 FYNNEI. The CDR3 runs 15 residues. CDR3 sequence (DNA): TGTGCCAGCAGTGGAGCGGGGGTGCGGGGGGAGACCCAGTACTTC. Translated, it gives CASSGAGVRGETQYF.

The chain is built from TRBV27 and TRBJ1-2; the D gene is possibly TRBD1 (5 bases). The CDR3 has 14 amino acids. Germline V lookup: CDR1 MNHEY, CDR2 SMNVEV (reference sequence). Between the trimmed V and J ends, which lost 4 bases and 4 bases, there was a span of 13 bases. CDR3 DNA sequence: TGTGCCAGCAGTTATGGGGCAGGTCCCTATGGCTACACCTTC. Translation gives CASSYGAGPYGYTF.